This TCR beta chain was sequenced during a study of read filtering for tumor transcriptome and immune sequencing. Across the study: The cohort had some 16 men and roughly 13 women aged about 47 to 80, mean around 66 years. Eight or nine patients were R-ISS I, 16 were R-ISS II, about seven were R-ISS III. RNA-seq yielded only about 75 to 1273 TCR reads, IR-seq about 4.05 to 11 million. General observations from the study: Sorted CD138-negative bone marrow cells were not purified T cells.

This CDR3 region has 15 residues. Germline assignment: CDR1 MNHEY and CDR2 SVGAGI. From 300 to 400 ng of RNA, a library with molecular barcoded alpha/delta and beta/gamma adaptors was made. TCRdb itself ran the reads through MiXCR, one entry per CDR3 protein. The table includes about 39,000 distinct CDR3 sequences, roughly 13% detected once. As regards this clonotype: Its antigen is not known. A much more abundant neighbour one base away suggests this may be a read error.

The rearrangement links TRBV6-5 to TRBJ2-1; the match to TRBD2 covers 13 bases. Sequencing was performed on a population of CD138-negative cells sorted from bone marrow. This TCR was recovered from a donor at least 40 years old with multiple myeloma. The DNA of the CDR3 is TGTGCCAGCATCGGACTAGCGGGGGCCAACAATGAGCAGTTATTC. This encodes CASIGLAGANNEQLF.